This TCR beta chain was sequenced for a study of blood T cell repertoires in COVID-19 (dated by TCRdb to about 2020). Background on the whole study: Samples covering the acute and convalescent phases of COVID-19 were provided by collaborators in the United States, Italy and Spain. The samples were drawn from two sources: the first 160 participants of the ongoing ImmuneRACE study, and fewer than 1,500 subjects contributed by 6 global collaborators. Sample metadata almost always included a de-identified subject ID, COVID-19 status, age in years and sex. The repertoires were released in a freely available public database intended as a resource for research on the immune response to SARS-CoV-2. Deeply sampled blood TCRbeta repertoires from subjects exposed to, actively infected with, or recovered from COVID-19 were included in the dataset. The prospective study material was composed of cDNA or gDNA derived from T cells, B-cell-depleted T cells, or PBMCs. HLA class I and class II types, where available, came from metadata supplied by the sample provider rather than from assay-based typing. Overall results and qualifications from the work: How much clinical and demographic metadata was included differed by source and by participant, and the metadata was provided uncurated.

TCRbeta CDR3 regions were amplified from genomic DNA using the immunoSEQ Assay, a bias-controlled multiplex PCR. The study's processing was this. The number of nucleated cells in each sample was estimated from the amplification of reference gene primers within the assay. Sequence reads were collapsed and filtered to measure the absolute abundance of every unique TCRbeta CDR3 rearrangement. For each sample, productive Simpson clonality was calculated as the square root of Simpson's diversity index over productive rearrangements. Entries here come from immuneACCESS through TCRdb and include only in-frame sequences with V and J called. Some clones fail to appear in such tables; in the studies checked, an unresolved V gene covers under half of the shortfall, and the cause of the remainder is unknown. V, J and clone size derive from that table, while D and trimming were established from the DNA sequence. The table for this sample lists 100,000 to 140,000 clones; 80% to 95% of them were counted only once. The top ten clonotypes cover around 1.2% of the sample.

The CDR1 and CDR2 encoded by the germline V gene (reference sequence) are SGHKS and YYEKEE. CDR3 length: 14 amino acids, cysteine to phenylalanine. The retained sequence is limited to the CDR3, 42 bases, with the frame set at the first base. At the junction V is shortened by 4 bases and J by 3 bases; bases outside the gene matches: 6. The collaborating institutions used their own protocols to collect whole blood in K2EDTA tubes. Collaborator samples were shipped for TCRbeta analysis as frozen whole blood, isolated PBMCs, or DNA extracted from either sample type. This clone has just a few counts. What antigen it recognizes has not been identified. Base quality data are lacking; no much larger clone is found one base away.

This chain is built from TRBV5-5 and TRBJ2-7, with 8 bases matching TRBD1. This TCR was recovered from a woman aged 25 to 39 with acute or convalescent COVID-19. Sequenced: peripheral blood. The encoded CDR3 is CASSLDRAFYEQYF. The bases read TGTGCCAGCAGCCTGGACAGGGCATTCTACGAGCAGTACTTC.